This T cell receptor (beta chain) emerged from a study of T cell responses to AZD1222 COVID-19 vaccine. Details on this clone: Its antigen is not identified.

General study findings and limits: CD4 TCRs covered the whole spike, strongest at regions 160-218 and 743-854. Samples come after the peak T cell response, not at day 14.

This CDR3 region has 16 residues. Germline CDR1 is KGHSH and CDR2 is LQKENI. V gave up 7 bases and J gave up 6 bases; unmatched junction bases: 17. The protocol was immunoSEQ multiplex PCR, while the TCRdb copy is restricted to in-frame clones and leaves out a portion. This table holds some 130,000 clones, more than 75% found once. The chain uses TRBV18 and TRBJ2-7, with TRBD2 matching 8 bases. The TCR was taken from an adult who received the AZD1222 COVID-19 vaccine. This specimen consisted of peripheral blood, obtained 28 days after the second AZD1222 dose. CDR3 sequence reads: CASFPTRGGPGPEQYF. The CDR3 nucleotides read TGTGCCAGCTTTCCTACCCGGGGGGGACCGGGCCCCGAGCAGTACTTC.